A selection of T cell receptor beta chains follows, all from one sample in a study. TCRdb ran MiXCR on the 5' RACE reads and lists one entry per CDR3 protein. The sample consists of roughly 39,000 distinct CDR3 sequences, over 15% of them appearing once. The material sequenced was naive CD4+ T cells sorted from a lymph node. Source of these receptors: a female donor with breast cancer. The CDR3 runs from the conserved cysteine through the conserved F or W. A D gene is named only where the DNA matches it firmly. The size of a clone is reported for some rows only, either as once, few or many, or as a class for expanded clones.

J gene | clone size | D gene | V gene | CDR3 protein | CDR3 DNA
TRBJ1-5 | NA | NA | TRBV28 | CASSTTKQGFNQPQHF | TGTGCCAGCAGTACAACAAAACAGGGATTCAATCAGCCCCAGCATTTT
TRBJ1-1 | NA | NA | TRBV5-1 | CASSLATGPEAFF | TGCGCCAGCAGCTTGGCCACGGGACCTGAAGCTTTCTTT
TRBJ2-7 | many | NA | TRBV5-5 | CASSYVAAVGGEQYF | TGTGCCAGCAGCTATGTAGCGGCAGTGGGAGGCGAGCAGTACTTC
TRBJ2-3 | NA | TRBD2 | TRBV5-5 | CASSPSLGLAEDTQYF | TGTGCCAGCAGCCCATCACTGGGGCTAGCGGAAGATACGCAGTATTTT
TRBJ1-4 | few | NA | TRBV7-2 | CASSTGAANEKLFF | TGTGCCAGCAGCACCGGGGCCGCTAATGAAAAACTGTTTTTT
TRBJ1-4 | few | NA | TRBV4-2 | CASSQRSGRTNEKLFF | TGTGCCAGCAGCCAAAGGTCCGGTCGAACTAATGAAAAACTGTTTTTT
TRBJ2-3 | NA | NA | TRBV18 | CASSPAGPSSASHTDTQYF | TGTGCCAGCTCACCTGCGGGACCTTCTAGCGCGAGTCACACAGATACGCAGTATTTT
TRBJ2-7 | few | TRBD1 | TRBV5-1 | CASSFGQAGYEQYF | TGCGCCAGCAGCTTCGGACAGGCGGGTTACGAGCAGTACTTC
TRBJ1-1 | few | TRBD1 | TRBV6-1 | CASSEPRTGRTEAFF | TGTGCCAGCAGTGAGCCCCGGACAGGGAGGACTGAAGCTTTCTTT
TRBJ2-2 | many | NA | TRBV2 | CASRGIGELFF | TGTGCCAGCAGGGGAATCGGGGAGCTGTTTTTT
TRBJ2-1 | NA | TRBD1 | TRBV27 | CASSPQGVDEYNEQFF | TGTGCCAGCAGTCCCCAGGGGGTTGACGAGTACAATGAGCAGTTCTTC
TRBJ1-1 | many | NA | TRBV12-3/TRBV12-4 | CASSLHSGGGEAFF | TGTGCCAGCAGTTTACACAGCGGGGGCGGTGAAGCTTTCTTT
TRBJ2-7 | many | NA | TRBV29-1 | CSVEMPKGYPAYEQYF | TGCAGCGTTGAAATGCCGAAGGGATACCCCGCCTACGAGCAGTACTTC
TRBJ1-2 | many | NA | TRBV7-2 | CASSLGDYGYTF | TGTGCCAGCAGCTTGGGGGACTATGGCTACACCTTC
TRBJ2-5 | NA | TRBD1 | TRBV2 | CASVGQGQETQYF | TGTGCCAGCGTCGGACAGGGGCAAGAGACCCAGTACTTC
TRBJ2-1 | many | NA | TRBV5-1 | CASSLTQNNEQFF | TGCGCCAGCAGCTTGACCCAAAACAATGAGCAGTTCTTC
TRBJ1-2 | NA | NA | TRBV6-6 | CASRLPQEGYTF | TGTGCCAGCAGGTTACCCCAGGAGGGCTACACCTTC
TRBJ2-7 | few | NA | TRBV24-1 | CATSAQGYDEQYF | TGTGCCACCAGTGCGCAGGGATACGACGAGCAGTACTTC
TRBJ2-3 | NA | TRBD2 | TRBV7-3 | CASSSIAGADTQYF | TGTGCCAGCAGCTCTATAGCGGGAGCTGATACGCAGTATTTT
TRBJ2-5 | few | TRBD2 | TRBV5-1 | CASSSSRGLGETQYF | TGCGCCAGCAGCTCATCCCGGGGACTAGGGGAGACCCAGTACTTC
TRBJ1-2 | few | TRBD1 | TRBV7-2 | CASSLGTGGAYGYTF | TGTGCCAGCAGCTTAGGGACAGGGGGCGCTTATGGCTACACCTTC
TRBJ2-7 | NA | NA | TRBV5-1 | CASSLGIGTDYEQYF | TGCGCCAGCAGCTTGGGGATCGGAACGGATTACGAGCAGTACTTC
TRBJ2-7 | NA | NA | TRBV7-9 | CASSHPSYEQYF | TGTGCCAGCAGTCACCCCAGCTACGAGCAGTACTTC
TRBJ2-2 | few | NA | TRBV7-2 | CASSWVEYTGELFF | TGTGCCAGCAGCTGGGTCGAGTACACCGGGGAGCTGTTTTTT
TRBJ1-2 | NA | NA | TRBV5-1 | CASSPRVNYGHTF | TGCGCCAGCAGCCCCAGGGTTAACTATGGCCACACCTTC
TRBJ1-2 | NA | NA | TRBV5-6 | CASSFGHTYLGYTF | TGTGCCAGCAGCTTTGGGCACACCTATCTTGGCTACACCTTC
TRBJ2-3 | NA | NA | TRBV7-9 | CASTSLRDTQYF | TGTGCCAGCACTAGCCTGAGGGATACGCAGTATTTT
TRBJ1-5 | few | NA | TRBV7-8 | CASSVAGYWDPNQPQHF | TGTGCCAGCAGCGTAGCGGGTTATTGGGATCCCAATCAGCCCCAGCATTTT
TRBJ2-7 | many | NA | TRBV7-2 | CASSSNPYEQYF | TGTGCCAGCAGCTCGAATCCCTACGAGCAGTACTTC
TRBJ2-2 | NA | NA | TRBV3-1 | CASSHKGHLTGELFF | TGTGCCAGCAGCCACAAGGGACACCTCACCGGGGAGCTGTTTTTT
TRBJ2-7 | few | TRBD1 | TRBV4-3 | CASSQVLQGMGEQYF | TGCGCCAGCAGCCAAGTTTTACAGGGGATGGGTGAGCAGTACTTC
TRBJ2-3 | NA | NA | TRBV7-8 | CASSFQPTSDRTDTRYF | TGTGCCAGCAGCTTCCAGCCAACTAGCGACCGGACAGATACGCGGTATTTT
TRBJ2-7 | many | TRBD2 | TRBV5-1 | CASPGLAGGFSYEQYF | TGCGCCAGCCCTGGACTAGCGGGAGGTTTTTCCTACGAGCAGTACTTC
TRBJ2-3 | few | NA | TRBV4-1 | CASSNGASGTDTQYF | TGCGCCAGCAGCAACGGGGCTTCCGGCACAGATACGCAGTATTTT
TRBJ1-1 | few | NA | TRBV5-1 | CASMAGLNTEAFF | TGCGCCAGCATGGCAGGGTTGAACACTGAAGCTTTCTTT
TRBJ2-7 | many | NA | TRBV10-3 | CAISGGTDYLGQYF | TGTGCCATCAGTGGCGGGACAGATTACTTAGGGCAGTACTTC
TRBJ2-7 | many | TRBD1 | TRBV29-1 | CSVVSGTGAYEQYF | TGCAGCGTTGTCTCCGGGACAGGGGCCTACGAGCAGTACTTC
TRBJ1-1 | many | TRBD1 | TRBV7-2 | CASSSDPGTGAEAFF | TGTGCCAGCAGCTCAGATCCCGGGACAGGGGCTGAAGCTTTCTTT
TRBJ2-2 | few | NA | TRBV4-2 | CASSHRSDDGELFF | TGTGCCAGCAGCCACAGGTCGGACGACGGGGAGCTGTTTTTT
TRBJ1-1 | NA | NA | TRBV4-2 | CASSKQALPGAFF | TGTGCCAGCAGCAAACAGGCTCTCCCCGGAGCTTTCTTT
TRBJ2-1 | many | TRBD2 | TRBV20-1 | CSARSGRLFF | TGCAGTGCTCGTTCCGGGAGGCTGTTCTTC
TRBJ2-7 | few | NA | TRBV7-2 | CASSLDLEAGNYEQYF | TGTGCCAGCAGCTTAGATCTAGAGGCGGGAAACTACGAGCAGTACTTC
TRBJ2-5 | once | NA | TRBV4-1 | CASSQGSEEETQYF | TGCGCCAGCAGCCAAGGGTCTGAGGAAGAGACCCAGTACTTC
TRBJ2-7 | many | NA | TRBV6-1 | CASSENGAGSYEQYF | TGTGCCAGCAGTGAAAATGGGGCAGGGTCCTACGAGCAGTACTTC
TRBJ2-7 | medium-sized | NA | TRBV7-2 | CASSLGRSYEQYF | TGTGCCAGCAGCTTAGGGCGGTCCTACGAGCAGTACTTC
TRBJ1-5 | many | NA | TRBV4-1 | CASSQDRADHRPQHF | TGCGCCAGCAGCCAAGATAGGGCAGACCATCGGCCCCAGCATTTT
TRBJ1-1 | NA | TRBD1 | TRBV4-1 | CASSPRPGTGGQYTEAFF | TGCGCCAGCAGCCCACGTCCGGGGACAGGGGGACAGTACACTGAAGCTTTCTTT
TRBJ1-2 | many | TRBD1 | TRBV30 | CAWSRDSLNYGYTF | TGTGCCTGGAGCAGGGACAGCCTAAACTATGGCTACACCTTC
TRBJ1-1 | NA | TRBD1 | TRBV5-1 | CASSREGQGRTEAFF | TGCGCCAGCAGCCGGGAAGGACAGGGGCGGACTGAAGCTTTCTTT
TRBJ1-2 | many | TRBD1 | TRBV5-1 | CASRVTGGGYGYTF | TGCGCCAGCAGAGTTACAGGGGGTGGCTATGGCTACACCTTC
TRBJ1-4 | NA | NA | TRBV14 | CASSRSLGTNEKLFF | TGTGCCAGCAGCCGATCGCTGGGGACTAATGAAAAACTGTTTTTT
TRBJ2-7 | NA | TRBD2 | TRBV4-1 | CASSQRTSGRAYEQYF | TGCGCCAGCAGCCAACGGACTAGCGGGAGGGCCTACGAGCAGTACTTC
TRBJ2-7 | few | NA | TRBV5-1 | CASSSPSASYEQYF | TGCGCCAGCAGCAGTCCCTCAGCGAGCTACGAGCAGTACTTC
TRBJ1-1 | medium-sized | NA | TRBV5-1 | CASSSQGNTEAFF | TGTGCCAGCAGCTCACAGGGGAACACTGAAGCTTTCTTT
TRBJ2-1 | few | TRBD2 | TRBV7-3 | CASSSQRDGEQFF | TGTGCCAGCAGCTCTCAGCGGGATGGTGAGCAGTTCTTC